This TCR beta chain was recovered during a study of cytomegalovirus exposure and HLA in healthy donors. Looking at the study overall: The 130 or so validation repertoires used the same platform as the 650 to 850 first-cohort repertoires (as reported by a later analysis). General study points: Diagnosis of cytomegalovirus status made by the classifier reportedly showed high specificity and sensitivity.

A note on this clone: What it binds is not known.

Assay: immunoSEQ multiplex PCR; the TCRdb copy retains only in-frame clones and omits some. This sample has some 160,000 clones, with approximately 90% found just once. CDR1 and CDR2 from the germline V gene are SGDLS and YYNGEE. This CDR3 contains 15 residues. V was clipped by 0 bases and J by 2 bases; unmatched bases: 3. The clonotype comes from a man in his late teens or twenties in good health and CMV-seronegative. Material for sequencing was PBMCs. The chain has TRBV9 and TRBJ2-3, with 7 positions matching TRBD1. CDR3 DNA: TGTGCCAGCAGCGTAGGACAGGGCGCCACAGATACGCAGTATTTT. It codes for CASSVGQGATDTQYF.